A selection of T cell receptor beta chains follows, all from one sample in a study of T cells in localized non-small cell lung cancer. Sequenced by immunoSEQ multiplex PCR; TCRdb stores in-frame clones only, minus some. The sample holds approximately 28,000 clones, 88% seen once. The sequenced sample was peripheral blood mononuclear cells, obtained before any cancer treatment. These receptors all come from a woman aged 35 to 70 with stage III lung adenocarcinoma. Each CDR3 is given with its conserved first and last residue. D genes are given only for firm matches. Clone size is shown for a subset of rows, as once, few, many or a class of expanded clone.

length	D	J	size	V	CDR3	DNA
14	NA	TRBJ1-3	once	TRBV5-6	CASSSVGAGNTIYF	TGTGCCAGCAGCTCCGTCGGGGCTGGAAACACCATATATTTT
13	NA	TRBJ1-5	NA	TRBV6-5	CATQTGLNQPQHF	TGTGCCACCCAGACAGGACTCAATCAGCCCCAGCATTTT
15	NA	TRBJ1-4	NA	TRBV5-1	CASSSSVASNEKLFF	TGCGCCAGCAGCTCCTCAGTGGCTTCTAATGAAAAACTGTTTTTT
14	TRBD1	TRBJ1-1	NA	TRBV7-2	CASSIQGGNTEAFF	TGTGCCAGCAGCATACAGGGGGGGAACACTGAAGCTTTCTTT
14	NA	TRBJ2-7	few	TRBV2	CASSGGTPPREQYF	TGTGCCAGCAGTGGGGGCACTCCACCCCGCGAGCAGTACTTC
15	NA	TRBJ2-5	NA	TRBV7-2	CASSLGAGDMKTQYF	TGTGCCAGCAGCTTAGGGGCAGGGGATATGAAGACCCAGTACTTC
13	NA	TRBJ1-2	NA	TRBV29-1	CSVDTASDYGYTF	TGCAGCGTTGATACGGCAAGCGACTATGGCTACACCTTC
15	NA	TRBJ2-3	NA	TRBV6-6	CASSPGNRAADTQYF	TGTGCCAGCAGCCCGGGGAACAGGGCAGCAGATACGCAGTATTTT
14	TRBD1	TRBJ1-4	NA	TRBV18	CASSPPDRNEKLFF	TGTGCCAGCTCACCACCGGACAGGAATGAAAAACTGTTTTTT
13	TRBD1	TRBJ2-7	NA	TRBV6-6	CAIARSGGDEQYF	TGTGCCATCGCGCGGTCAGGGGGCGACGAGCAGTACTTC
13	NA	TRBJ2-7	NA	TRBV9	CASSVTPGDEQYF	TGTGCCAGCAGCGTTACCCCAGGGGACGAGCAGTACTTC
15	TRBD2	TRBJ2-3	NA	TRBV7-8	CASIGRDGSTDTQYF	TGTGCCAGCATCGGGAGGGACGGTAGCACAGATACGCAGTATTTT
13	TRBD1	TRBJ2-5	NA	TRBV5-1	CASSLQTGSTQYF	TGCGCCAGCAGCTTGCAGACAGGGTCCACCCAGTACTTC
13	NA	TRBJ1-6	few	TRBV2	CASTPGTNSPLHF	TGTGCCAGCACGCCTGGCACGAATTCACCCCTCCACTTT
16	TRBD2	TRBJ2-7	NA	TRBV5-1	CASSLVLAGGPGEQYF	TGCGCCAGCAGCTTGGTTCTCGCGGGAGGGCCTGGCGAGCAGTACTTC
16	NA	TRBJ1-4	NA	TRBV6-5	CASSYSSGGPNEKLFF	TGTGCCAGCAGTTACTCGTCGGGCGGTCCTAATGAAAAACTGTTTTTT
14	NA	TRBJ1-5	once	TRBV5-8	CASSGDNDNQPQHF	TGTGCCAGCAGCGGCGACAACGACAATCAGCCCCAGCATTTT
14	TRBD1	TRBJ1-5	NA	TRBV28	CASTSGGGNQPQHF	TGTGCCAGCACATCAGGGGGAGGCAATCAGCCCCAGCATTTT